Listed below are T cell receptor beta chains from one sample, sequenced in a study of shared clonotypes between healthy human individuals. Method: immunoSEQ multiplex PCR; TCRdb's copy keeps in-frame clones and lacks some. The profile shows some 380,000 clones, 90% to 97% of them singletons. The specimen was memory CD8+ T cells sorted from blood. These receptors were collected from a man aged 25-40 years in good health. The CDR3 runs from the conserved cysteine through the conserved F or W. A D gene is named only where the DNA matches it firmly. The size field is filled for only some rows; it gives once, few, many or a size class.

V,D,J,size,CDR3,DNA
TRBV5-4,TRBD2,TRBJ2-5,NA,CASSQLATQETQYF,TGTGCCAGCAGCCAACTAGCGACCCAAGAGACCCAGTACTTC
TRBV29-1,NA,TRBJ1-4,NA,CSVVGDTGGNEKLFF,TGCAGCGTTGTGGGAGACACGGGGGGTAATGAAAAACTGTTTTTT
TRBV7-2,NA,TRBJ2-3,NA,CASSLGTPHTQYF,TGTGCCAGCAGCTTAGGTACCCCCCATACGCAGTATTTT
TRBV18,TRBD1,TRBJ2-2,NA,CASSPGQGARSGELFF,TGTGCCAGCTCACCCGGACAGGGGGCAAGGAGCGGGGAGCTGTTTTTT
TRBV28,NA,TRBJ1-3,NA,CASSLRLGTIYF,TGTGCCAGCAGTTTACGGTTGGGCACCATATATTTT
TRBV4-1,NA,TRBJ1-3,NA,CASSQGGLISGNTIYF,TGCGCCAGCAGCCAAGGAGGCTTGATCTCTGGAAACACCATATATTTT
TRBV19,NA,TRBJ1-5,once,CASSILGSNQPQHF,TGTGCCAGTAGTATATTGGGTAGCAATCAGCCCCAGCATTTT
TRBV28,TRBD2,TRBJ2-2,NA,CASSPSGTSGRLNTGELFF,TGTGCCAGCAGTCCCTCCGGGACTAGCGGGAGGCTAAACACCGGGGAGCTGTTTTTT
TRBV27,TRBD1,TRBJ1-2,NA,CASGTVPHGYTF,TGTGCCAGCGGGACAGTTCCACATGGCTACACCTTC
TRBV11-2,NA,TRBJ2-7,once,CASSLGPGQLGEQYF,TGTGCCAGCAGCTTAGGCCCCGGACAGCTCGGCGAGCAGTACTTC
TRBV15,NA,TRBJ1-5,NA,CATNALGPGNQPQHF,TGTGCCACCAACGCTCTGGGACCCGGCAATCAGCCCCAGCATTTT
TRBV7-8,NA,TRBJ2-7,NA,CASRTGTSYEQYF,TGTGCCAGCAGGACCGGGACGTCCTACGAGCAGTACTTC
TRBV15,NA,TRBJ1-1,NA,CATSRGRDNTEAFF,TGTGCCACCAGCAGAGGTCGGGACAACACTGAAGCTTTCTTT
TRBV10-3,NA,TRBJ2-3,NA,CAISESRAGAADTQYF,TGTGCCATCAGTGAGTCGAGGGCAGGGGCAGCAGATACGCAGTATTTT
TRBV4-1,NA,TRBJ2-7,NA,CASSGAPGYEQYF,TGCGCCAGCAGCGGGGCGCCGGGGTACGAGCAGTACTTC
TRBV4-2,TRBD2,TRBJ2-2,NA,CASSPEAGGPTGELFF,TGTGCCAGCAGCCCTGAAGCGGGAGGGCCTACCGGGGAGCTGTTTTTT
TRBV7-2,NA,TRBJ2-7,NA,CASSLRDGPNYEQYF,TGTGCCAGCAGCTTGAGGGACGGACCTAACTACGAGCAGTACTTC
TRBV5-1,TRBD1,TRBJ1-3,NA,CASSPTGQGRNTIYF,TGCGCCAGCAGCCCTACAGGACAGGGGAGAAACACCATATATTTT
TRBV4-2,NA,TRBJ1-1,NA,CASRAGIAEAFF,TGTGCCAGCAGGGCAGGGATTGCTGAAGCTTTCTTT
TRBV13,TRBD2,TRBJ2-3,NA,CASSYSGRALADTQYF,TGTGCCAGCAGTTATAGCGGGAGGGCCCTCGCAGATACGCAGTATTTT
TRBV4-1,TRBD2,TRBJ2-3,NA,CASSQDRFWARTSGNTDTQYF,TGCGCCAGCAGCCAAGATCGATTTTGGGCCCGGACTAGCGGAAACACAGATACGCAGTATTTT
TRBV6-6,NA,TRBJ1-6,NA,CASSYLGDSPLHF,TGTGCCAGCAGTTACCTAGGGGATTCACCCCTCCACTTT
TRBV19,NA,TRBJ2-1,once,CASSMKGDVSYNEQFF,TGTGCCAGTAGTATGAAGGGGGATGTTTCCTACAATGAGCAGTTCTTC
TRBV29-1,TRBD1,TRBJ2-7,NA,CSVRAGGFYEQYF,TGCAGCGTGAGGGCAGGGGGATTTTACGAGCAGTACTTC
TRBV19,NA,TRBJ2-4,NA,CASSIQGAKNIQYF,TGTGCCAGTAGTATACAGGGGGCCAAAAACATTCAGTACTTC
TRBV27,TRBD1,TRBJ1-5,NA,CASSPSGGYNQPQHF,TGTGCCAGCAGTCCATCAGGGGGGTATAATCAGCCCCAGCATTTT
TRBV11-1,TRBD2,TRBJ2-1,NA,CASSPTGTSGNNEQFF,TGTGCCAGCAGTCCTACCGGGACTAGCGGGAACAATGAGCAGTTCTTC
TRBV5-4,NA,TRBJ2-3,NA,CASSPRVGEDTDTQYF,TGTGCCAGCAGCCCCCGGGTAGGGGAGGACACAGATACGCAGTATTTT
TRBV14,NA,TRBJ2-6,NA,CASSRLRQGGSSGANVLTF,TGTGCCAGCAGCCGCCTCAGACAGGGAGGCAGCTCTGGGGCCAACGTCCTGACTTTC
TRBV19,NA,TRBJ1-4,NA,CASSIQDPATNEKLFF,TGTGCCAGTAGTATCCAGGACCCAGCAACTAATGAAAAACTGTTTTTT
TRBV30,NA,TRBJ2-1,NA,CAWKNGREQFF,TGTGCCTGGAAAAACGGGAGAGAGCAGTTCTTC
TRBV28,NA,TRBJ1-2,NA,CASSLWLQMDGYTF,TGTGCCAGCAGTTTATGGTTACAGATGGATGGCTACACCTTC
TRBV4-1,NA,TRBJ2-3,NA,CASSQDTQYF,TGCGCCAGCAGCCAAGATACGCAGTATTTT
TRBV6-1,TRBD2,TRBJ2-7,NA,CASTGLADRSYEQYF,TGTGCCAGCACCGGACTAGCGGACCGCTCCTACGAGCAGTACTTC
TRBV10-3,NA,TRBJ2-7,NA,CAISDRPPTRGYEQYF,TGTGCCATCAGTGATCGTCCCCCGACAAGGGGGTACGAGCAGTACTTC
TRBV6-1,NA,TRBJ1-6,NA,CASSDRKDSPLHF,TGTGCCAGCAGTGACAGAAAAGATTCACCCCTCCACTTT
TRBV11-2,NA,TRBJ2-3,NA,CASSRVGHTDTQYF,TGTGCCAGCAGCCGAGTAGGGCACACAGATACGCAGTATTTT
TRBV28,TRBD2,TRBJ2-7,NA,CASSLPGGPGEQYF,TGTGCCAGCAGTTTACCGGGAGGGCCCGGCGAGCAGTACTTC
TRBV5-1,NA,TRBJ2-7,NA,CASSLPGRYEQYF,TGCGCCAGCAGCTTGCCAGGGAGATACGAGCAGTACTTC
TRBV9,TRBD2,TRBJ2-2,NA,CASSVATSGLTGELFF,TGTGCCAGCAGCGTAGCGACTAGCGGGCTAACCGGGGAGCTGTTTTTT
TRBV2,NA,TRBJ2-7,NA,CASRDSGTYEQYF,TGTGCCAGCAGGGATTCAGGAACCTACGAGCAGTACTTC
TRBV6-6,NA,TRBJ2-4,NA,CASSLTEQNIQYF,TGTGCCAGCAGTCTGACAGAACAAAACATTCAGTACTTC
TRBV18,TRBD1,TRBJ2-7,NA,CASSPPGTGRYEQYF,TGTGCCAGCTCACCGCCCGGGACAGGACGCTACGAGCAGTACTTC
TRBV10-3,TRBD1,TRBJ1-2,NA,CAISGYRDRVNYGYTF,TGTGCCATCAGTGGCTACCGGGACAGGGTTAACTATGGCTACACCTTC
TRBV15,NA,TRBJ2-7,NA,CATSRDLYQGSTNYEQYF,TGTGCCACCAGCAGAGATCTATATCAGGGGTCAACGAACTACGAGCAGTACTTC